The 4 T cell receptor beta chains below were found in one sample sequenced in a study of T cell responses to AZD1222 COVID-19 vaccine. Repertoires were generated with immunoSEQ multiplex PCR, while TCRdb's copy carries only in-frame clones and drops some. In the table there are around 100,000 clones, nearly 95% of which are singletons. Sample: peripheral blood, taken on day 0 of AZD1222 vaccination. These TCRs come from an adult in good health.

V usage is TRBV9 and J usage is TRBJ2-3; 9 nucleotides match TRBD2. Per the germline V gene, CDR1 is SGDLS and CDR2 is YYNGEE. V shed 4 bases, J shed 3 bases, and the junction held 6 bases outside the gene matches. The CDR3 contains 15 residues. The CDR3, as DNA: TGTGCCAGCAGCCATAGCGGGAGTTCGACAGATACGCAGTATTTT. Encoded protein: CASSHSGSSTDTQYF.

The chain links TRBV20-1 to TRBJ2-7; 8 bases fit TRBD1. The length of the CDR3 is 11 residues. The germline gives CDR1 DFQATT, CDR2 SNEGSKA (reference sequence). J lost 7 bases, V lost 1 base, and 0 bases had no gene match. CDR3 residues: CSARGDREQYF. DNA for the CDR3: TGCAGTGCTAGAGGGGACAGGGAGCAGTACTTC.

This clone has only one observation. V and J are TRBV27 and TRBJ1-4; 8 nucleotides align to TRBD1. Unmatched junction bases numbered 12, after V lost 6 bases and J lost 0 bases. CDR1 and CDR2 from the germline V gene are MNHEY and SMNVEV (reference sequence). This CDR3 contains 18 residues. CDR3 residues: CASRARGGQVATNEKLFF. Here the CDR3 DNA reads TGTGCCAGCAGGGCTCGGGGGGGACAGGTGGCAACTAATGAAAAACTGTTTTTT.

The rearrangement joins TRBV28 to TRBJ1-1; D is ambiguous. The CDR3 has 14 residues. The germline gives CDR1 MDHEN, CDR2 SYDVKM. The V end lost 2 bases, the J end lost 3 bases, and 10 bases lay between the germline ends. As DNA, the CDR3 is TGTGCCAGCAGTTTAGGCAGGTGGGACACTGAAGCTTTCTTT. Translating gives CASSLGRWDTEAFF.